This T cell receptor beta chain was recovered during a study of blood T cells in healthy people across ages. CDR1 and CDR2 from the germline V gene are LGHNA and YNFKEQ. The CDR3 covers 12 residues. This clonotype appeared once. The germline gene is not matched at one end of the junction; a read error may be the cause. A second PCR, run for about 7 to 11 cycles, used a sample-barcoded 5' primer plus a J-beta primer mix. TCRdb independently ran MiXCR on the 5' RACE reads; one entry per CDR3 protein. This sample has about a million distinct CDR3 sequences; 51% occur once, and the top ten carry roughly a fifth.

This chain joins TRBV4-2 and TRBJ2-7; D uncertain. The TCR comes from an older woman in good health. Sequencing input: blood. The CDR3 sequence: CAGSLDRYEQYF. CDR3 bases: TGTGCCGGCAGCCTAGACCGTTACGAGCAGTACTTC.